One sample yielded the 4 T cell receptor beta chains listed below, sequenced in a study of blood T cell repertoires in COVID-19. The protocol was immunoSEQ multiplex PCR, while the TCRdb copy is restricted to in-frame clones and leaves out a portion. The data show 90,000 to 130,000 clones, 65% to 85% seen once. The sequencing input was peripheral blood. These receptors all come from a woman in her 70s with acute or convalescent COVID-19.

This sequence joins TRBV5-1 and TRBJ1-6; 8 positions match TRBD1. CDR1 is SGHRS, CDR2 YFSETQ, per germline. The CDR3 covers 16 residues. With 4 bases clipped from V and 0 bases from J, the junction kept 3 bases outside the gene matches. CDR3 in DNA: TGCGCCAGCAGCACAGGGGGGAGCTCCTATAATTCACCCCTCCACTTT. It encodes CASSTGGSSYNSPLHF.

This clone was seen a few times. The rearrangement uses TRBV7-2 and TRBJ2-7, with 7 bases matching TRBD1. The CDR3 sequence is 14 residues long. Germline assignment: CDR1 SGHTA and CDR2 FQGNSA. The V and J ends lost 5 bases and 4 bases, in that order; junction bases with no gene match: 8. This chain's CDR3 is CASSHRTGPYEQYF. In DNA, the CDR3 is TGTGCCAGCAGCCACCGGACAGGCCCATACGAGCAGTACTTC.

The gene calls are TRBV6-5 and TRBJ2-3; the match to TRBD2 covers 12 bases. The V gene end was trimmed by 7 bases and the J gene end by 11 bases; junction bases not matched to a gene: 13. The CDR3 extends over 15 amino acids. CDR1 is MNHEY and CDR2 is SVGAGI in the germline V gene. The CDR3 loop is CASTSGLAGGPRQYF. The CDR3 bases are TGTGCCAGCACCTCGGGGCTAGCGGGAGGGCCAAGGCAGTATTTT.

This chain links TRBV7-9 with TRBJ2-5; no definite D call. Germline V gives CDR1 SEHNR, CDR2 FQNEAQ (reference sequence). V was clipped by 1 base and J by 5 bases, with 14 bases between them. The CDR3 covers 15 residues. CDR3 in DNA: TGTGCCAGCAGCTTAGTGGGCAGCAGTGGTGAGACCCAGTACTTC. The encoded protein is CASSLVGSSGETQYF.